A selection of T cell receptor beta chains follows, all from one sample in a study of CD8+ T cells in alopecia areata. Sequencing was performed with immunoSEQ multiplex PCR; in TCRdb, only in-frame clones are kept and a portion is missing. The table has about 98,000 clones, around 44% seen once. The sequencing sample was made of CD4+ T cells sorted from blood. These receptors all stem from a human donor with alopecia areata. Both conserved end residues are part of each CDR3. Each record gives: V gene, clone size, D gene, J gene, CDR3 protein, CDR3 DNA. D genes are given only for firm matches. Clone size is given for some rows only: seen once, a few or many times, or a class if the clone is expanded.

TRBV5-1,NA,NA,TRBJ2-7,CASREGIYEQYF,TGCGCCAGCAGGGAGGGTATCTACGAGCAGTACTTC
TRBV30,NA,TRBD2,TRBJ2-1,CAWSVGTSTYNEQFF,TGTGCCTGGAGTGTAGGGACTAGCACCTACAATGAGCAGTTCTTC
TRBV2,NA,NA,TRBJ2-4,CASRDRELAKNIQYF,TGTGCCAGCAGGGACAGAGAACTAGCCAAAAACATTCAGTACTTC
TRBV6-5,NA,NA,TRBJ2-6,CASSSSIRGANVLTF,TGTGCCAGCAGTTCCTCCATCCGTGGGGCCAACGTCCTGACTTTC
TRBV30,NA,NA,TRBJ2-5,CAWSPGEETQYF,TGTGCCTGGAGTCCTGGGGAAGAGACCCAGTACTTC
TRBV29-1,few,NA,TRBJ2-4,CSIRGGNIQYF,TGCAGTATACGGGGAGGAAACATTCAGTACTTC
TRBV13,few,NA,TRBJ2-7,CASSLDGGTYEQYF,TGTGCCAGCAGCTTAGACGGGGGCACCTACGAGCAGTACTTC
TRBV29-1,few,TRBD1,TRBJ2-5,CSVQGQGLETQYF,TGCAGCGTCCAGGGACAGGGTTTAGAGACCCAGTACTTC
TRBV5-8,NA,NA,TRBJ2-1,CASSLVVGSSGDEQFF,TGTGCCAGCAGCTTGGTAGTGGGAAGTTCGGGTGATGAGCAGTTCTTC
TRBV29-1,few,NA,TRBJ2-1,CSAIKGGNEQFF,TGCAGCGCCATAAAAGGGGGGAATGAGCAGTTCTTC
TRBV11-2,NA,TRBD2,TRBJ2-5,CASSLVRGETQYF,TGTGCCAGCAGCTTAGTGCGGGGGGAGACCCAGTACTTC
TRBV30,NA,NA,TRBJ2-3,CAWSVSDTQYF,TGTGCCTGGAGTGTTAGTGATACGCAGTATTTT
TRBV29-1,NA,TRBD1,TRBJ2-1,CSVDGGQGPYNEQFF,TGCAGCGTTGACGGGGGACAGGGCCCCTACAATGAGCAGTTCTTC
TRBV29-1,few,TRBD1,TRBJ1-2,CSVGGDSYGYTF,TGCAGCGTTGGCGGGGACAGCTATGGCTACACCTTC
TRBV28,few,TRBD2,TRBJ2-3,CASSASGDTDTQYF,TGTGCCAGCAGTGCTAGCGGCGACACAGATACGCAGTATTTT
TRBV5-1,NA,TRBD2,TRBJ2-3,CASSLVSSGSTDTQYF,TGCGCCAGCAGCTTGGTGTCTAGCGGAAGCACAGATACGCAGTATTTT
TRBV5-6,NA,NA,TRBJ1-2,CASSLVAAYGYTF,TGTGCCAGCAGCTTGGTGGCAGCCTATGGCTACACCTTC
TRBV29-1,NA,NA,TRBJ1-1,CSVVLYTEAFF,TGCAGCGTTGTTCTTTACACTGAAGCTTTCTTT
TRBV29-1,NA,NA,TRBJ1-1,CSVERWGNPEAFF,TGCAGCGTTGAAAGGTGGGGTAACCCTGAAGCTTTCTTT
TRBV2,NA,NA,TRBJ2-7,CASSERRPYEQYF,TGTGCCAGCAGTGAAAGGAGACCCTACGAGCAGTACTTC
TRBV30,few,NA,TRBJ1-1,CARSIYSPNTEAFF,TGTGCCCGTAGTATCTACTCCCCGAACACTGAAGCTTTCTTT
TRBV29-1,NA,NA,TRBJ2-1,CSAQIVGGAVNEQFF,TGCAGCGCCCAAATAGTCGGGGGAGCAGTCAATGAGCAGTTCTTC
TRBV5-1,NA,NA,TRBJ2-7,CASSLEAGEQYF,TGCGCCAGCAGCTTGGAGGCAGGGGAGCAGTACTTC
TRBV5-1,NA,NA,TRBJ2-1,CASSFLPGLRNEQFF,TGCGCCAGCAGCTTCTTACCGGGACTCCGCAATGAGCAGTTCTTC
TRBV11-2,NA,NA,TRBJ2-2,CASSHPKSTGELFF,TGTGCCAGCAGCCACCCGAAGAGCACCGGGGAGCTGTTTTTT
TRBV30,NA,TRBD1,TRBJ2-4,CAWSNRGNIQYF,TGTGCCTGGAGTAACAGGGGGAACATTCAGTACTTC
TRBV29-1,NA,TRBD1,TRBJ1-5,CSVRTGGNQPQHF,TGCAGCGTAAGGACAGGGGGCAACCAGCCCCAGCATTTT
TRBV5-1,NA,TRBD1,TRBJ2-3,CASSGGQGDMLSTDTQYF,TGCGCCAGCAGCGGGGGACAGGGGGACATGCTTAGCACAGATACGCAGTATTTT
TRBV30,NA,NA,TRBJ2-7,CAWSPWRAEQYF,TGTGCCTGGAGTCCATGGAGGGCCGAGCAGTACTTC
TRBV11-3,NA,NA,TRBJ2-3,CASSFVGRTDTQYF,TGTGCCAGCAGCTTTGTGGGGCGCACAGATACGCAGTATTTT
TRBV25-1,NA,NA,TRBJ2-5,CASSDANAGETQYF,TGTGCCAGCAGTGACGCAAACGCAGGGGAGACCCAGTACTTC
TRBV30,few,NA,TRBJ2-1,CAWSGNGNEQFF,TGTGCCTGGAGTGGTAACGGCAATGAGCAGTTCTTC
TRBV4-2,few,NA,TRBJ2-4,CASSQDLRGPIQYF,TGTGCCAGCAGCCAAGATTTGAGGGGCCCTATTCAGTACTTC
TRBV28,NA,NA,TRBJ2-1,CASSQPNGGEFF,TGTGCCAGCAGTCAACCTAACGGAGGGGAGTTCTTC
TRBV29-1,NA,NA,TRBJ2-3,CSVEGLGTDTQYF,TGCAGCGTTGAAGGACTAGGCACAGATACGCAGTATTTT
TRBV29-1,few,NA,TRBJ2-1,CSFRYGTTYNEQFF,TGCAGCTTCAGATATGGGACCACCTACAATGAGCAGTTCTTC
TRBV29-1,few,NA,TRBJ2-5,CSIPQGGETQYF,TGCAGCATACCACAGGGTGGGGAGACCCAGTACTTC
TRBV28,few,NA,TRBJ2-7,CASRPGGHRYEQYF,TGTGCCAGCAGGCCCGGTGGACATCGCTACGAGCAGTACTTC
TRBV30,NA,TRBD1,TRBJ2-7,CAWTPDRGGLYEQYF,TGTGCCTGGACCCCCGACAGGGGCGGGCTCTACGAGCAGTACTTC
TRBV29-1,NA,TRBD2,TRBJ2-7,CSIQRGVRVYEQYF,TGCAGCATCCAGCGGGGCGTTAGGGTGTACGAGCAGTACTTC
TRBV30,NA,NA,TRBJ1-2,CAWKSERAWGYTF,TGTGCCTGGAAGTCTGAGAGGGCATGGGGCTACACCTTC
TRBV30,NA,TRBD1,TRBJ2-7,CAWSPRQGATYF,TGTGCCTGGAGTCCCCGACAGGGGGCCACGTACTTC
TRBV7-9,few,NA,TRBJ2-1,CASSLGQARDEQFF,TGTGCCAGCAGCTTAGGACAGGCCAGGGATGAGCAGTTCTTC
TRBV6-5,NA,NA,TRBJ2-7,CASSKPGGVYEQYF,TGTGCCAGCAGCAAACCAGGGGGGGTTTACGAGCAGTACTTC
TRBV28,few,TRBD2,TRBJ2-3,CATSGGTHTDTQYF,TGCGCGACTAGCGGGGGGACACACACAGATACGCAGTATTTT
TRBV5-1,NA,NA,TRBJ1-1,CASSLEPDRTEAFF,TGCGCCAGCAGCTTGGAACCGGACAGAACTGAAGCTTTCTTT
TRBV28,NA,NA,TRBJ2-7,CASRSGVYEQYF,TGTGCCAGCAGGTCGGGGGTTTACGAGCAGTACTTC
TRBV5-1,NA,NA,TRBJ2-4,CASSPSGEYSIQYF,TGCGCCAGCAGCCCCTCCGGGGAGTATAGCATTCAGTACTTC
TRBV29-1,NA,NA,TRBJ2-6,CSVEITGANVLTF,TGCAGCGTAGAAATAACTGGGGCCAACGTCCTGACTTTC
TRBV7-9,NA,NA,TRBJ1-6,CASSLLDNSPLHF,TGTGCCAGCAGCTTATTGGATAATTCACCCCTCCACTTT
TRBV30,NA,NA,TRBJ2-5,CAWSVGGSQETQYF,TGTGCCTGGAGTGTGGGGGGATCCCAAGAGACCCAGTACTTC
TRBV6-5,NA,TRBD2,TRBJ2-2,CASSYGAGAGGELFF,TGTGCCAGCAGTTACGGAGCGGGGGCGGGCGGGGAGCTGTTTTTT